One T cell receptor beta chain is described in this entry. What it recognizes is unknown. The PCR was carried out with 60 Vbeta primers and 13 Jbeta primers. Sequencing was performed with immunoSEQ multiplex PCR; in TCRdb, only in-frame clones are kept and a portion is missing. The sample table includes 70,000 or so clones. The source of the sample is a study of cytomegalovirus exposure and HLA in healthy donors. Notes on the study in general: Analysis was performed later, and it showed HLA-associated TCR beta chains to be more clonally expanded than equally common others. Within the data, a cluster of highly shared sequence variants was likely a sequencing artifact.

V was cut by 5 bases and J by 10 bases, with 21 bases left in between. Germline assignment: CDR1 SEHNR and CDR2 FQNEAQ (reference sequence). The CDR3 contains 15 residues. The rearrangement links TRBV7-9 to TRBJ2-1; D may be TRBD2 (5 bases). The material sequenced was PBMCs. The receptor was isolated from a boy between 5 and 17 years old in good health and CMV-seronegative. Here the CDR3 reads CASSPDLAPSGEQFF. The CDR3, as DNA: TGTGCCAGCAGCCCCGACCTAGCCCCCTCGGGAGAGCAGTTCTTC.